The clone carrying this TCR beta chain was recorded at least ten times. The authors' processing: Reference gene primers were amplified, and this amplification served to estimate nucleated cell counts. TCRdb's copy holds only in-frame clones and misses some; the assay was immunoSEQ multiplex PCR. D and trimming were read from the DNA, whereas the V and J calls and clone size are those reported in that table. There are a few hundred thousand clones in the sample; approximately 82% occur only once, and approximately 1.1% lies in the top ten. This CDR3 is built from 15 residues. Germline V gene sequence: CDR1 LNHNV, CDR2 YYDKDF (reference sequence). V shed 1 base and J shed 4 bases, with 13 bases lying between them. This entry comes from a study of blood T cell repertoires in COVID-19. Looking at the study overall: The United States, Italy and Spain were the sources of the acute and convalescent COVID-19 samples. The cDNA or gDNA used as material had been derived from T cells, B-cell-depleted T cells, or PBMCs.

This chain joins TRBV15 and TRBJ1-2; D is possibly TRBD1 (5 bases). Material: peripheral blood. The sequence was collected from a woman aged 50 to 60 with acute or convalescent COVID-19. In DNA form, the CDR3 reads TGTGCCACCAGCAGAGGCCCTCAGGGTGGCTATGGCTACACCTTC. It is translated as CATSRGPQGGYGYTF.